This T cell receptor beta chain came from a study of cytomegalovirus exposure and HLA in healthy donors. In this sample, this clone turned up a few times. What it binds is unknown. J lost 10 bases, V lost 1 base, and 7 bases had no gene match. The germline CDR1 and CDR2 sequences are SEHNR and FQNEAQ (reference sequence). CDR3 size: 14 residues. The study's findings and limits: There were 164 TCR beta chains listed as cytomegalovirus-associated. Per a later analysis, HLA-associated TCR beta chains showed more clonal expansion than other, equally common TCR beta chains.

The PCR employed 60 Vbeta primers together with 13 Jbeta primers. Repertoires were generated with immunoSEQ multiplex PCR, while TCRdb's copy carries only in-frame clones and drops some. The repertoire holds roughly 66,000 clones, with around 76% as singletons. The chain has TRBV7-9 and TRBJ2-1, with 7 bases that match TRBD1. The receptor's source is a man in his forties or fifties in good health and CMV-seronegative. Sequencing was performed on PBMCs. CDR3 amino acids: CASSLEGARYEQFF. Here the CDR3 DNA reads TGTGCCAGCAGCTTAGAGGGGGCGCGATACGAGCAGTTCTTC. The complete variable domain, with remaining parts taken from reference TRBV7-9 and TRBJ2-1, reads DTGVSQNPRHKITKRGQNVTFRCDPISEHNRLYWYRQTLGQGPEFLTYFQNEAQLEKSRLLSDRFSAERPKGSFSTLEIQRTEQGDSAMYLCASSLEGARYEQFFGPGTRLTVL.